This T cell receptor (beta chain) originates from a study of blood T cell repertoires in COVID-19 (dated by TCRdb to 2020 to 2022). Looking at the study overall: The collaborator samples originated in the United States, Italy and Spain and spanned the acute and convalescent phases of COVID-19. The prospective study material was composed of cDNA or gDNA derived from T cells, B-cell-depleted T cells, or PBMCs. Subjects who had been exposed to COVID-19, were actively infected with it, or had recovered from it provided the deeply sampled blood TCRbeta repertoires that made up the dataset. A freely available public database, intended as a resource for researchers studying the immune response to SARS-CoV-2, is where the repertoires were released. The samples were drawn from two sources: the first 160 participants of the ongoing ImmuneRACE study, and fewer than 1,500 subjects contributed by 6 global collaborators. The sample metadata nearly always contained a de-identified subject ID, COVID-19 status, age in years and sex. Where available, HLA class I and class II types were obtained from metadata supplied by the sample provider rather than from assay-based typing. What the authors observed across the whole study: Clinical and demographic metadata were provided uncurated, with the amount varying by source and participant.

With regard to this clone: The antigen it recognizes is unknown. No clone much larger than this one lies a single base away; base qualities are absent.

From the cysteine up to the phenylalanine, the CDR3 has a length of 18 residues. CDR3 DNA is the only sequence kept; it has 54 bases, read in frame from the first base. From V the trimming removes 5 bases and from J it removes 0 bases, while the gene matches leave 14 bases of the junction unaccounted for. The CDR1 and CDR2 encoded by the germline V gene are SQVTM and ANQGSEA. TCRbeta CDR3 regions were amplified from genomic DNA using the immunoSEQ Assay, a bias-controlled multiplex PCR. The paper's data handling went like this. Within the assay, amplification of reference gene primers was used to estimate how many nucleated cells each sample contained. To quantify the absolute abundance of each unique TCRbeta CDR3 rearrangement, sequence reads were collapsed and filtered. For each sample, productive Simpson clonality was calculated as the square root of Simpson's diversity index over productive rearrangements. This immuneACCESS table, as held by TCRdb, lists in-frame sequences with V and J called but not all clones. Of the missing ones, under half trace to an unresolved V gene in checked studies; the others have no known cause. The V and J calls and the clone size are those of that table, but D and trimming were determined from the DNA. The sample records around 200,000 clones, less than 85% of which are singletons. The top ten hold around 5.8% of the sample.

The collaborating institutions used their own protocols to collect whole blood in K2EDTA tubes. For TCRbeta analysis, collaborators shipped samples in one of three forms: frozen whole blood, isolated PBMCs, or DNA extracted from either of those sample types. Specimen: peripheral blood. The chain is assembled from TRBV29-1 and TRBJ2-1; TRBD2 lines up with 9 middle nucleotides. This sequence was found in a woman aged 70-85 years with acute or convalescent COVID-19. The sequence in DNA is TGCAGCGTTTTAGCGGGAGTGAGCTTTCGTGGCTCCTACAATGAGCAGTTCTTC. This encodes CSVLAGVSFRGSYNEQFF.